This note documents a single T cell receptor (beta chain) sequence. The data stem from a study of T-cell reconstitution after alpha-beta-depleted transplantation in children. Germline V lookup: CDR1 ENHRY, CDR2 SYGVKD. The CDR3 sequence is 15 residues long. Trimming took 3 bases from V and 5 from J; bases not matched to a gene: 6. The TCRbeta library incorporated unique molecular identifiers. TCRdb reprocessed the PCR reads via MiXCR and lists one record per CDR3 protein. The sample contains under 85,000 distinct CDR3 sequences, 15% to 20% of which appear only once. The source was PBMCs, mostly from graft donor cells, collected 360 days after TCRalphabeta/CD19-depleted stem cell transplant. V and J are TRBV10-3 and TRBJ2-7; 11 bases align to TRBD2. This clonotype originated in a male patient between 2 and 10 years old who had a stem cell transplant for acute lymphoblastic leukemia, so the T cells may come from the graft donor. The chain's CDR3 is CAISEIAGGSHEQYF. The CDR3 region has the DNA TGTGCCATCAGTGAAATAGCGGGAGGGAGTCACGAGCAGTACTTC.